A single sample is the source of the 19 T cell receptor beta chains below, sequenced in a study of T cell responses to AZD1222 COVID-19 vaccine. Method: immunoSEQ multiplex PCR; TCRdb's copy keeps in-frame clones and lacks some. Of just under 90,000 clones listed, roughly 90% are singletons. Sequences were derived from peripheral blood, sampled 28 days after the second AZD1222 dose. The receptors here all came from an adult who received the AZD1222 COVID-19 vaccine.

The chain combines TRBV11-2 with TRBJ2-3, with D tentatively TRBD1 (5 bases). With 5 bases removed from V and 0 bases from J, the gap between germline ends came to 9 bases. The germline V gene has CDR1 SGHAT and CDR2 FQNNGV. The CDR3 loop spans 14 amino acids. The chain's CDR3 is CASSDDSSTDTQYF. CDR3 sequence (DNA): TGTGCCAGCAGCGACGACAGTAGCACAGATACGCAGTATTTT.

This sequence joins TRBV10-3 and TRBJ2-1, with D unresolved. The germline V and J ends were trimmed by 2 bases and 2 bases, with 10 bases remaining between them. Per the germline V gene, CDR1 is ENHRY and CDR2 is SYGVKD. The CDR3 consists of 15 residues. The chain's CDR3 is CAISEAGPAYNEQFF. The CDR3 nucleotides are TGTGCCATCAGTGAGGCCGGTCCGGCCTACAATGAGCAGTTCTTC.

The V call is TRBV3-1 (or the pseudogene TRBV3-2), the J call TRBJ2-2, with 13 bases that match TRBD2. CDR3 size: 18 residues. Per germline, CDR1 LGHDT and CDR2 YNNKEL (reference sequence). V trimming: 5 bases; J trimming: 2 bases; junction bases outside the gene matches: 8. The CDR3 here is CASSSRLAGGPNTGELFF. For the CDR3, the DNA is TGTGCCAGCAGCTCCCGACTAGCGGGGGGCCCAAACACCGGGGAGCTGTTTTTT.

This chain connects TRBV9 to TRBJ2-7; D might be TRBD1 (6 bases). CDR1 and CDR2 from the germline V gene are SGDLS and YYNGEE. V lost 4 bases, J lost 0 bases, and 11 bases lay in between. This CDR3 is 14 amino acids long. CDR3 in DNA: TGTGCCAGCAGCTCTCGACAGGACTCCTACGAGCAGTACTTC. It is translated as CASSSRQDSYEQYF.

The chain has TRBV19 and TRBJ1-5; D unresolved. This CDR3 is 13 amino acids long. Germline values: CDR1 LNHDA, CDR2 SQIVND (reference sequence). Trimming removed 7 bases at V and 0 bases at J, with 7 bases between. The CDR3 region is CASIGHSNQPQHF. The CDR3 DNA follows: TGTGCCAGTATAGGCCATAGCAATCAGCCCCAGCATTTT.

The chain employs TRBV5-1 and TRBJ2-2; D unclear. Germline assignment: CDR1 SGHRS and CDR2 YFSETQ. V gave up 4 bases and J gave up 6 bases, with 10 bases separating them. There are 13 residues in the CDR3. The CDR3 sequence: CASSPISPGELFF. DNA for the CDR3: TGCGCCAGCAGCCCGATAAGTCCCGGGGAGCTGTTTTTT.

This chain connects TRBV6-5 to TRBJ1-1, with D perhaps TRBD1 (5 bases). Germline values: CDR1 MNHEY, CDR2 SVGAGI. The CDR3 is made up of 14 amino acids. The V gene lost 2 bases and the J gene lost 5 bases, with 12 bases spanning the gap. Here the CDR3 reads CASSYPGTVTEAFF. CDR3 nucleotide sequence: TGTGCCAGCAGTTACCCGGGGACGGTGACTGAAGCTTTCTTT.

The gene calls are TRBV6-1 and TRBJ2-7; TRBD1 is a possible D gene (6 bases). Trimming stripped 1 base from V and 2 bases from J, with 12 bases between. The CDR3 contains 15 residues. Per the germline V gene, CDR1 is MNHNS and CDR2 is SASEGT. CDR3 residues: CASSEGTARTYEQYF. The DNA of the CDR3 is TGTGCCAGCAGTGAAGGGACAGCACGGACCTACGAGCAGTACTTC.

The CDR3 loop reads CAISREGLAVNEQFF. Written as DNA, the CDR3 is TGTGCCATCAGTAGAGAAGGACTAGCCGTCAATGAGCAGTTCTTC. The rearrangement uses TRBV10-3 and TRBJ2-1; 8 bases line up with TRBD2. Per the germline V gene, CDR1 is ENHRY and CDR2 is SYGVKD. The length of the CDR3 is 15 residues. Unmatched junction bases numbered 9, after V lost 5 bases and J lost 6 bases.

This clone showed up just a few times. The chain recombines TRBV7-8 with TRBJ1-1; D is unresolved. The length of the CDR3 is 14 residues. Deletions cut 5 bases from V and 1 base from J, with 11 bases between. In germline, CDR1 is SGHVS, CDR2 FQNEAQ. In nucleotides, the CDR3 is TGTGCCAGCAGCCAGGCCCTAAAGAACACTGAAGCTTTCTTT. Its protein is CASSQALKNTEAFF. The full variable domain, completed using reference TRBV7-8 and TRBJ1-1, is GAGVSQSPRYKVAKRGQDVALRCDPISGHVSLFWYQQALGQGPEFLTYFQNEAQLDKSGLPSDRFFAERPEGSVSTLKIQRTQQEDSAVYLCASSQALKNTEAFFGQGTRLTVV.

V and J are TRBV5-1 and TRBJ2-1, with TRBD2 matching 13 bases. J lost 0 bases, V lost 3 bases, and 9 bases had no gene match. The germline V gene has CDR1 SGHRS and CDR2 YFSETQ. CDR3 length equals 19 residues. CDR3 sequence (DNA): TGCGCCAGCAGCTCAATGACTAGCGGGGGGATCAGCTCCTACAATGAGCAGTTCTTC. This codes for CASSSMTSGGISSYNEQFF.

This chain joins TRBV2 and TRBJ1-1; D gene unclear. The CDR3 length is 10 residues. Trimming removed 6 bases from V and 8 bases from J, with 7 bases in between. Looked up from germline, CDR1 is SNHLY and CDR2 is FYNNEI. CDR3 residues: CASSQLEAFF. CDR3 nucleotides: TGTGCCAGCAGCCAACTAGAAGCTTTCTTT.

The genes are TRBV10-3 and TRBJ1-4, with TRBD1 identical over 9 bases. Trimming removed 6 bases from V and 6 bases from J; junction bases left unmatched: 2. Looked up from germline, CDR1 is ENHRY and CDR2 is SYGVKD. CDR3 length: 13 residues. CDR3 in amino acids: CAIRTGGDEKLFF. The DNA of the CDR3 is TGTGCCATCAGGACAGGGGGGGATGAAAAACTGTTTTTT.

This clone appeared a single time. The rearrangement joins TRBV7-9 to TRBJ1-2; no clear D gene. Germline CDR1 reads SEHNR; CDR2 reads FQNEAQ (reference sequence). Trimming shortened V by 5 bases and J by 7 bases, and 11 bases separated the two germline ends. This CDR3 has 12 amino acids. CDR3 DNA sequence: TGTGCCAGCAGCCCCGGGGAGTTTGGCTACACCTTC. Encoded protein: CASSPGEFGYTF.

This chain links TRBV28 with TRBJ1-5; no reliable D call. CDR1 and CDR2 from the germline V gene are MDHEN and SYDVKM. The CDR3 has 12 residues. V lost 5 bases to trimming and J lost 10 bases, with 12 bases between them. The chain's CDR3 is CASSTPGEPQHF. The CDR3, as DNA: TGTGCCAGCAGTACCCCCGGGGAACCCCAGCATTTT.

The gene calls are TRBV10-1 and TRBJ2-2, with a possible D match to TRBD2 (6 bases). V lost 2 bases to trimming and J lost 2 bases, with 9 bases between them. Per germline, CDR1 WNHNN and CDR2 SYGVQD (reference sequence). The CDR3 is made up of 15 amino acids. CDR3: CASSEGGVNTGELFF. DNA for the CDR3: TGCGCCAGCAGTGAGGGAGGGGTCAACACCGGGGAGCTGTTTTTT.

The chain employs TRBV9 and TRBJ1-4; D is uncertain. This CDR3 spans 14 amino acids. Trimming shortened V by 0 bases and J by 5 bases, and 8 bases separated the two germline ends. CDR1 and CDR2 (germline): SGDLS, YYNGEE. CDR3 coding DNA: TGTGCCAGCAGCGTAGAATTAGAGAATGAAAAACTGTTTTTT. It encodes CASSVELENEKLFF. The whole variable domain, filled in from reference TRBV9 and TRBJ1-4, reads DSGVTQTPKHLITATGQRVTLRCSPRSGDLSVYWYQQSLDQGLQFLIQYYNGEERAKGNILERFSAQQFPDLHSELNLSSLELGDSALYFCASSVELENEKLFFGSGTQLSVL.

V usage is TRBV7-3 and J usage is TRBJ2-2, with D unclear. The V gene's germline CDR1 is SGHTA and CDR2 FQGTGA. The CDR3 is made up of 13 amino acids. The V gene lost 5 bases and the J gene lost 4 bases, with 8 bases spanning the gap. CDR3 sequence: CASSPSGTGELFF. CDR3 bases: TGTGCCAGCAGCCCCTCGGGCACCGGGGAGCTGTTTTTT.

This clone was seen just once. The chain is built from TRBV20-1 and TRBJ1-4; D uncertain. This CDR3 is built from 11 residues. V was clipped by 3 bases and J by 8 bases, with 7 bases between them. Germline lookup yields CDR1 DFQATT and CDR2 SNEGSKA (reference sequence). CDR3 in DNA: TGCAGTGCTAGGACCGGGGAAAAACTGTTTTTT. Translated, it gives CSARTGEKLFF.